This note documents a single T cell receptor beta chain sequence. What it binds is unknown. The sample is drawn from a study of post-analysis software for immune sequencing data. Study-wide background: Disease courses included relapsing-remitting, secondary progressive and progressive-relapsing multiple sclerosis. Study-wide findings and caveats: Significantly decreased normalized Chao1 diversity was recorded for multiple sclerosis patients relative to controls. Samples from a shared batch, those prepared together, strongly co-clustered by F measure. In patients, TRBV5-6, TRBV5-1 and TRBV20-1 belonged to roughly five TRBV segments found more frequently than in controls.

The CDR3 contains 15 residues. The junction had 12 bases not matched to a gene; V was cut back by 3 bases and J by 7 bases. CDR1 DFQATT and CDR2 SNEGSKA come from the germline V gene (reference sequence). Each TCR beta cDNA library carried unique molecular identifiers. TCRdb called the PCR reads again in MiXCR, with one record for every CDR3 protein. Of 450,000 to 700,000 distinct CDR3 sequences in the sample, roughly 40% were seen once. Sequenced sample: blood. This TCR derives from a girl aged 10 to 17 with multiple sclerosis. J is TRBJ2-5 and V is TRBV20-1; 9 positions agree with TRBD2. CDR3 nucleotides: TGCAGTGCTAGGGGCGGACTAGCGCTTAGGGGGACCCAGTACTTC. Amino acids: CSARGGLALRGTQYF.